The 14 T cell receptor beta chains below were found in one sample sequenced in a study of blood T cell repertoires in COVID-19. TCRdb keeps only in-frame clones here, not all; method: immunoSEQ multiplex PCR. The sample carries about 250,000 clones, 70% to 75% recorded once. Input material: peripheral blood. These receptors all stem from a woman older than 75 with acute or convalescent COVID-19.

The chain combines TRBV25-1 with TRBJ2-3, with D possibly TRBD2 on 5 matching bases. From germline, CDR1 is MGHDK and CDR2 SYGVNS. V lost 4 bases to trimming and J lost 5 bases, with 13 bases between them. The CDR3 contains 14 residues. The CDR3 DNA sequence: TGTGCCAGCAGTGTAGACGAGGGATTAGATACGCAGTATTTT. It codes for CASSVDEGLDTQYF. Full variable domain (missing parts from reference TRBV25-1 and TRBJ2-3): EADIYQTPRYLVIGTGKKITLECSQTMGHDKMYWYQQDPGMELHLIHYSYGVNSTEKGDLSSESTVSRIRTEHFPLTLESARPSHTSQYLCASSVDEGLDTQYFGPGTRLTVL.

The rearrangement links TRBV27 to TRBJ2-7, with D unclear. The CDR3 length is 12 residues. Germline V lookup: CDR1 MNHEY, CDR2 SMNVEV (reference sequence). V was shortened by 6 bases and J by 2 bases, with 8 bases between the two germline ends. CDR3 nucleotides: TGTGCCAGCAGCCGTCCCCCCTACGAGCAGTACTTC. Encoded protein: CASSRPPYEQYF.

J is TRBJ2-7 and V is TRBV6-1, with D possibly matching TRBD2 (6 bases). The germline V gene encodes CDR1 MNHNS and CDR2 SASEGT. The length of the CDR3 is 15 residues. Trimming took 0 bases from V and 0 from J, leaving 9 bases between them. The CDR3 reads CASSEAGGNSYEQYF. CDR3 DNA: TGTGCCAGCAGTGAAGCGGGAGGCAACTCCTACGAGCAGTACTTC.

V usage is TRBV23-1 and J usage is TRBJ1-5; D is ambiguous. TRBV23-1 is classed as an ORF, of uncertain function. The CDR3 loop spans 15 amino acids. V shed 3 bases and J shed 6 bases, with 15 bases lying between them. CDR3 protein: CASSQVGLNCQPQHF. DNA for the CDR3: TGCGCCAGCAGTCAGGTAGGACTGAATTGTCAGCCCCAGCATTTT.

The chain joins TRBV3-1 (or the pseudogene TRBV3-2) to TRBJ1-6; 7 positions agree with TRBD1. CDR3 length: 21 amino acids. Germline V gene lookup returns CDR1 LGHDT and CDR2 YNNKEL (reference sequence). The junction had 17 bases not matched to a gene; V was cut back by 1 base and J by 2 bases. CDR3: CASSQASPRTRGRTYNSPLHF. In DNA form, the CDR3 reads TGTGCCAGCAGCCAAGCCTCCCCTAGAACCAGGGGGAGGACCTATAATTCACCCCTCCACTTT.

The V call is TRBV5-1, the J call TRBJ1-6, with TRBD1 matching 7 bases. Trimming cost V 1 base and J 10 bases; bases outside gene matches: 5. This CDR3 spans 14 amino acids. Germline V gene sequence: CDR1 SGHRS, CDR2 YFSETQ. The DNA for the CDR3 is TGCGCCAGCAGCTTGACGGGGACAGTGTCACCCCTCCACTTT. Translated, it gives CASSLTGTVSPLHF.

This chain connects TRBV27 to TRBJ1-2; TRBD1 agrees at 10 bases. Per germline, CDR1 MNHEY and CDR2 SMNVEV (reference sequence). The CDR3 extends over 14 amino acids. The V segment lost 7 bases and the J segment 3 bases; nucleotides outside the gene matches: 5. This CDR3 is CASTRTGGHYGYTF. The CDR3 bases are TGTGCCAGCACCCGGACAGGGGGGCACTATGGCTACACCTTC.

Only one count was recorded for this clone. The rearrangement joins TRBV20-1 to TRBJ1-2; D perhaps matches TRBD1 (6 bases). V lost 3 bases to trimming and J lost 5 bases, with 16 bases between them. CDR3 length equals 14 residues. Germline V gene data show CDR1 as DFQATT and CDR2 as SNEGSKA (reference sequence). DNA of the CDR3: TGCAGTGCTAGTAAAGGGGGAAATTCGTATGGCTACACCTTC. Its protein product is CSASKGGNSYGYTF.

The genes are TRBV6-5 and TRBJ2-7, with 9 bases aligning to TRBD1. This CDR3 region has 14 residues. CDR1 is MNHEY, CDR2 SVGAGI, per germline. V was pared by 5 bases and J by 7 bases, with 9 bases of the junction left unmatched. CDR3 sequence (DNA): TGTGCCAGCAGTACATTGACAGGGACAGGGGAGCAGTACTTC. It translates to CASSTLTGTGEQYF.

The chain joins TRBV6-5 to TRBJ2-7; TRBD1 matches at 7 bases. The J segment lost 6 bases and the V segment lost 1 base, leaving 6 bases of the junction unmatched. The V gene's germline CDR1 is MNHEY and CDR2 SVGAGI. The CDR3 runs 14 residues. In DNA, the CDR3 is TGTGCCAGCAGTTACTTGACAGGGTATTCCGAGCAGTACTTC. Translated, it gives CASSYLTGYSEQYF.

To note about this clone: Other nucleotide sequences from this sample produce the same CDR3. V and J are TRBV7-9 and TRBJ2-7; D gene unclear. This CDR3 has 12 amino acids. Trimming stripped 3 bases from V and 3 bases from J, with 6 bases between. Germline CDR1 and CDR2: SEHNR and FQNEAQ (reference sequence). CDR3 loop: CASSFGSYEQYF. CDR3 bases: TGTGCCAGCAGCTTTGGTAGCTACGAGCAGTACTTC.

V is TRBV6-5 and J is TRBJ1-1; D is unclear. This CDR3 region has 15 residues. Germline CDR1 is MNHEY and CDR2 is SVGAGI. Trimming left V 6 bases short and J 4 bases short, with 18 bases between. The CDR3: CASSATVAGSTEAFF. The CDR3 nucleotides read TGTGCCAGCAGCGCCACGGTAGCGGGGAGCACTGAAGCTTTCTTT.

The V call is TRBV2, the J call TRBJ1-5, with 10 bases fitting TRBD1. In germline, CDR1 is SNHLY, CDR2 FYNNEI. The CDR3 has 15 amino acids. Unmatched junction bases numbered 5, after V lost 5 bases and J lost 4 bases. As DNA, the CDR3 is TGTGCCAGCAGTCTGGGACAGGGGTTAAATCAGCCCCAGCATTTT. This codes for CASSLGQGLNQPQHF.

This clone has more than one count but fewer than ten. V usage is TRBV6-1 and J usage is TRBJ1-2, with 8 bases aligning to TRBD1. The CDR3 totals 15 residues. From germline, CDR1 is MNHNS and CDR2 SASEGT. Trimming cost V 2 bases and J 3 bases; bases outside gene matches: 5. CDR3 sequence reads: CASSEWQGADYGYTF. The CDR3, as DNA: TGTGCCAGCAGTGAATGGCAGGGGGCAGACTATGGCTACACCTTC.